These 18 T cell receptor beta chains share one sample of origin, sequenced in a study of T cell responses to AZD1222 COVID-19 vaccine. Profiled with immunoSEQ multiplex PCR; TCRdb holds only in-frame clones, not every one. The sample carries around 140,000 clones, approximately 85% recorded once. The sequences come from peripheral blood, collected on day 0 of AZD1222 vaccination. The receptors originated from an adult in good health.

The chain employs TRBV14 and TRBJ2-7, with 7 bases that match TRBD1. CDR3 length: 15 amino acids. The junction had 9 bases not matched to a gene; V was cut back by 4 bases and J by 3 bases. Germline V gene sequence: CDR1 SGHDN, CDR2 FVKESK. The CDR3 DNA is TGTGCCAGCAGCCCGAGACAGGGATCCTTCTACGAGCAGTACTTC. Encoded protein: CASSPRQGSFYEQYF. Looking up the rest from reference TRBV14 and TRBJ2-7 gives the full variable domain: EAGVTQFPSHSVIEKGQTVTLRCDPISGHDNLYWYRRVMGKEIKFLLHFVKESKQDESGMPNNRFLAERTGGTYSTLKVQPAELEDSGVYFCASSPRQGSFYEQYFGPGTRLTVT.

The V gene is TRBV29-1, the J gene TRBJ1-2, with D perhaps matching TRBD1 (5 bases). Trimming took off 8 bases at V and 4 bases at J, with 17 bases between the two ends. Germline V gives CDR1 SQVTM, CDR2 ANQGSEA. The CDR3 covers 13 residues. The CDR3 loop reads CSISRDSGYGYTF. The CDR3 DNA is TGCAGCATCAGTCGGGACTCGGGCTATGGCTACACCTTC.

This chain links TRBV19 with TRBJ1-2; 8 nucleotides agree with TRBD1. V lost 7 bases to trimming and J lost 4 bases; unmatched junction nucleotides: 8. CDR3 length: 14 amino acids. CDR1 and CDR2 from the germline V gene are LNHDA and SQIVND (reference sequence). CDR3 DNA sequence: TGTGCCAGTACCCCAACGGGACAGGCCTATGGCTACACCTTC. Residues: CASTPTGQAYGYTF.

J is TRBJ2-7 and V is TRBV18, with TRBD1 as a possible D gene (5 bases). This CDR3 has 14 amino acids. V lost 3 bases to trimming and J lost 5 bases, with 14 bases between them. The germline CDR1 and CDR2 sequences are KGHSH and LQKENI. The CDR3 region is CASSPSQGAHEQYF. In DNA form, the CDR3 reads TGTGCCAGCTCACCGAGTCAAGGGGCCCACGAGCAGTACTTC.

This clone appeared once. The chain couples TRBV6-2 or TRBV6-3 to TRBJ1-5, with no clear D. Trimming pared 2 bases from V and 7 bases from J, leaving 18 bases between. CDR3 length: 16 residues. Germline lookup yields CDR1 MNHEY and CDR2 SVGEGT. DNA for the CDR3: TGTGCCAGCAGTTACGAGGGCGGGGTCGGACGGCAGCCCCAGCATTTT. Translation gives CASSYEGGVGRQPQHF.

This chain connects TRBV28 to TRBJ1-5; no clear D gene. The germline gives CDR1 MDHEN, CDR2 SYDVKM. CDR3 length: 14 amino acids. The germline V and J ends were trimmed by 7 bases and 2 bases, with 12 bases remaining between them. CDR3 nucleotides: TGTGCCAGCAACAAAGCGGGAGGCAATCAGCCCCAGCATTTT. Translated, it gives CASNKAGGNQPQHF.

This clone was detected once. V gene TRBV29-1 combines with J gene TRBJ2-1, with 9 bases lining up with TRBD2. Germline CDR1 and CDR2: SQVTM and ANQGSEA. J lost 7 bases, V lost 3 bases, and 7 bases had no gene match. The CDR3 is made up of 14 amino acids. Written as DNA, the CDR3 is TGCAGCGTTGATAGGTCTAGCGGGGATAATGAGCAGTTCTTC. Its protein is CSVDRSSGDNEQFF.

The table lists this clone with a count of one. This chain joins TRBV11-2 and TRBJ2-1, with D perhaps matching TRBD1 or TRBD2 (5 bases each). The CDR3 is 12 residues long. From germline, CDR1 is SGHAT and CDR2 FQNNGV. V lost 4 bases, J lost 4 bases, and 5 bases lay in between. This CDR3 is CASSWGYNEQFF. CDR3 DNA sequence: TGTGCCAGCAGCTGGGGGTACAATGAGCAGTTCTTC.

J is TRBJ1-1 and V is TRBV5-1; D might be TRBD1 (6 bases). Trimming took 0 bases from V and 0 from J, leaving 9 bases between them. Germline V lookup: CDR1 SGHRS, CDR2 YFSETQ. The CDR3 contains 15 residues. This CDR3 is CASSLAGAMNTEAFF. In nucleotides, the CDR3 is TGCGCCAGCAGCTTGGCAGGGGCTATGAACACTGAAGCTTTCTTT.

The chain carries TRBV28 and TRBJ1-4; possible D gene TRBD1, 5 bases. Germline V gene sequence: CDR1 MDHEN, CDR2 SYDVKM. CDR3 size: 14 residues. The V and J ends lost 1 base and 5 bases respectively, with 8 bases between them. In nucleotides, the CDR3 is TGTGCCAGCAGTTTATTAGGGGAGAATGAAAAACTGTTTTTT. This codes for CASSLLGENEKLFF.

This clone has only one observation. The rearrangement joins TRBV7-2 to TRBJ2-7; 7 positions agree with TRBD1. This CDR3 has 14 residues. V gave up 6 bases and J gave up 0 bases; unmatched junction bases: 5. The germline CDR1 and CDR2 sequences are SGHTA and FQGNSA. In DNA, the CDR3 is TGTGCCAGCAGGAAGGGACAGTTCTCCTACGAGCAGTACTTC. This codes for CASRKGQFSYEQYF.

The CDR3, as DNA: TGTGCCTGGAGCGGCACCGCCAGCAGGGGGCACCCCTATGGCTACACCTTC. Protein product: CAWSGTASRGHPYGYTF. The V and J genes are TRBV30 and TRBJ1-2, with 8 bases aligning to TRBD1. CDR1 and CDR2 (germline): GTSNPN, SVGIG (reference sequence). V shed 3 bases and J 4 bases; nucleotides not matched to a gene: 16. This CDR3 spans 17 amino acids.

CDR3 sequence reads: CASSSLRGEAFF. As DNA, the CDR3 is TGTGCCAGCAGTTCGTTGAGGGGGGAAGCTTTCTTT. The chain carries TRBV27 and TRBJ1-1, with a possible D match to TRBD1 (6 bases). The V and J ends lost 4 bases and 8 bases respectively, with 11 bases between them. The CDR3 extends over 12 amino acids. Germline V gene lookup returns CDR1 MNHEY and CDR2 SMNVEV (reference sequence).

This clone occurred once. The chain combines TRBV27 with TRBJ2-7; D unresolved. The V and J ends lost 7 bases and 2 bases respectively, with 15 bases between them. Germline CDR1 and CDR2: MNHEY and SMNVEV (reference sequence). The CDR3 extends over 14 amino acids. This CDR3 reads CASTDNSLAYEQYF. Here the CDR3 DNA reads TGTGCCAGCACCGACAACTCTCTGGCCTACGAGCAGTACTTC.

The chain employs TRBV10-1 and TRBJ2-3; D perhaps matches TRBD2 (5 bases). V dropped 2 bases and J dropped 0 bases, with 9 bases sitting between them. The V gene's germline CDR1 is WNHNN and CDR2 SYGVQD (reference sequence). The CDR3 runs 15 residues. This CDR3 reads CASSEGGRSTDTQYF. The CDR3 nucleotides read TGCGCCAGCAGTGAGGGCGGGCGAAGCACAGATACGCAGTATTTT.

J is TRBJ1-2 and V is TRBV9; no clear D gene. CDR3 length equals 14 residues. V lost 4 bases and J lost 5, with 15 bases in between. Germline lookup yields CDR1 SGDLS and CDR2 YYNGEE. The DNA of the CDR3 is TGTGCCAGCAGCTACCATAGTACGATTTATGGCTACACCTTC. It yields the protein CASSYHSTIYGYTF.

DNA for the CDR3: TGTGCCAGCAGTCAGAGCAATGAAAAACTGTTTTTT. Protein product: CASSQSNEKLFF. The chain carries TRBV6-2 or TRBV6-3 and TRBJ1-4; D is undetermined. This CDR3 is 12 amino acids long. V shed 5 bases and J shed 5 bases, with 6 bases lying between them. Germline V gene lookup returns CDR1 MNHEY and CDR2 SVGEGT.

The DNA for the CDR3 is TGTGCCAGCAGCTTTACGATTACCGGGGAGCTGTTTTTT. Its protein product is CASSFTITGELFF. The chain joins TRBV7-9 to TRBJ2-2; D not resolved. The germline V gene encodes CDR1 SEHNR and CDR2 FQNEAQ (reference sequence). The CDR3 is made up of 13 amino acids. Trimming removed 3 bases at V and 5 bases at J, with 7 bases between.